Each of the 7 T cell receptor beta chains below was sequenced from the same sample in a study of blood T cell repertoires in COVID-19. Measured with immunoSEQ multiplex PCR; TCRdb has only the in-frame clones, and not every one. The data hold tens of thousands of clones, with 75% to 90% observed a single time. Sequenced sample: peripheral blood. The receptor source for this set is a man under 40 with COVID-19, enrolled during active disease.

J is TRBJ1-1 and V is TRBV25-1, with D unclear. This CDR3 contains 11 residues. Germline assignment: CDR1 MGHDK and CDR2 SYGVNS. Trimming cost V 1 base and J 5 bases, with 2 bases left between them. The CDR3 nucleotides read TGTGCCAGCAGTGAATTAACTGAAGCTTTCTTT. Translation: CASSELTEAFF.

In regard to this clone: The junction differs from germline at one of its ends, possibly a read error. J is TRBJ2-5 and V is TRBV7-7, with D tentatively TRBD1 (5 bases). This CDR3 spans 15 amino acids. Germline-derived CDR1 and CDR2 are SSHAT and FNYEAQ (reference sequence). As DNA, the CDR3 is TGTGCTAGCAGCTTATCGGCAGGGCCGGGAGAGACCCAGTACTTC. This sequence encodes CASSLSAGPGETQYF.

The CDR3 spells CATSRVAGGGTGELFF. The CDR3 nucleotides read TGTGCCACCAGCAGAGTAGCGGGAGGGGGGACCGGGGAGCTGTTTTTT. This rearrangement joins TRBV15 to TRBJ2-2; 11 bases match TRBD2. Germline loops: CDR1 LNHNV, CDR2 YYDKDF (reference sequence). CDR3 length: 16 residues. Germline trimming cut 1 base from V and 5 bases from J; bases unmatched to any gene: 3.

This rearrangement joins TRBV6-1 to TRBJ2-4; perhaps TRBD2 as D (6 bases). V lost 4 bases and J lost 2, with 21 bases in between. Germline V lookup: CDR1 MNHNS, CDR2 SASEGT. The CDR3 has 18 amino acids. The CDR3 protein is CASSVGASAPRTKNIQYF. The CDR3 DNA sequence: TGTGCCAGCAGTGTCGGGGCTAGCGCCCCCAGGACCAAAAACATTCAGTACTTC.

This clone has just one count. The chain uses TRBV5-1 and TRBJ1-1; no clear D gene. V shed 4 bases and J shed 3 bases, with 13 bases lying between them. The V gene's germline CDR1 is SGHRS and CDR2 YFSETQ. The CDR3 length is 14 residues. The CDR3 coding sequence is TGCGCCAGCAGCAGGCGGCAGGAGGACACTGAAGCTTTCTTT. This sequence encodes CASSRRQEDTEAFF. Looking up the rest from reference TRBV5-1 and TRBJ1-1 gives the full variable domain: KAGVTQTPRYLIKTRGQQVTLSCSPISGHRSVSWYQQTPGQGLQFLFEYFSETQRNKGNFPGRFSGRQFSNSRSEMNVSTLELGDSALYLCASSRRQEDTEAFFGQGTRLTVV.

This clone was observed many times. This chain connects TRBV15 to TRBJ2-7; perhaps TRBD1 as D (5 bases). Germline values: CDR1 LNHNV, CDR2 YYDKDF (reference sequence). Trimming took 4 bases from V and 1 from J, leaving 8 bases between them. This CDR3 comprises 13 residues. CDR3 residues: CATSKGDSYEQYF. The DNA of the CDR3 is TGTGCCACCAGCAAAGGGGATTCCTACGAGCAGTACTTC.

The rearrangement uses TRBV6-5 and TRBJ2-1; 8 bases match TRBD1. J lost 6 bases, V lost 0 bases, and 4 bases had no gene match. Germline lookup yields CDR1 MNHEY and CDR2 SVGAGI. This CDR3 comprises 15 residues. Here the CDR3 DNA reads TGTGCCAGCAGTTACTCTTTGGACAGGGTCAATGAGCAGTTCTTC. Its translation is CASSYSLDRVNEQFF.